This is a list of T cell receptor beta chains from one sample in a study of Graves' ophthalmopathy and Graves' hyperthyroidism. TCRdb re-derived calls from the multiplex PCR reads in MiXCR, one entry per CDR3 protein. The table records about 15,000 distinct CDR3 sequences, 50% of them present only once. The sequenced material came from peripheral blood. The receptor source for this set is a woman between 25 and 40 years old with Graves' ophthalmopathy. The CDR3 runs from the conserved cysteine through the conserved F or W. A D gene is named only where the DNA matches it firmly. Size tells how often a clone was seen (once, few, many) or the class of an expanded clone, and some rows leave it out.

>TRBJ1-2|NA|NA|TRBV19
CASSTSGPGGYGYTF
TGTGCCAGTAGTACCTCAGGGCCAGGAGGCTATGGCTACACCTTC
>TRBJ2-7|few|NA|TRBV10-1
CASSESGREQYF
TGCGCCAGCAGTGAGTCGGGCCGCGAGCAGTACTTC
>TRBJ1-3|NA|NA|TRBV19
CASSIRGASSGNTIYF
TGTGCCAGTAGTATTCGGGGGGCGAGCTCTGGAAACACCATATATTTT
>TRBJ1-1|many|NA|TRBV12-3/TRBV12-4
CASSQGRMNTEAFF
TGTGCCAGCAGTCAGGGGCGGATGAACACTGAAGCTTTCTTT
>TRBJ2-3|NA|TRBD1|TRBV10-1
CASSGTGGLGGTQYF
TGCGCCAGCAGTGGGACAGGGGGACTAGGCGGTACGCAGTATTTT
>TRBJ2-7|NA|TRBD1|TRBV6-6
CASSPRQGCSYEQYF
TGTGCCAGCAGCCCGAGACAGGGGTGCTCCTACGAGCAGTACTTC
>TRBJ2-7|NA|TRBD1|TRBV6-6
CASSYSQDRAYEQYF
TGTGCCAGCAGTTACTCGCAGGACAGGGCCTACGAGCAGTACTTC
>TRBJ2-3|NA|NA|TRBV29-1
CSAPTASDTQYF
TGCAGCGCCCCGACAGCATCGGATACGCAGTATTTT
>TRBJ1-4|NA|TRBD1|TRBV7-9
CASSLGQGVGEKLFF
TGTGCCAGCAGCTTAGGACAGGGAGTCGGGGAAAAACTGTTTTTT
>TRBJ2-5|medium-sized|TRBD2|TRBV11-3
CASSSRSGGQETQYF
TGTGCCAGCAGCTCCCGTAGCGGGGGCCAAGAGACCCAGTACTTC
>TRBJ2-5|many|NA|TRBV10-1
CASSGAYEETQYF
TGCGCCAGCAGTGGGGCGTACGAAGAGACCCAGTACTTC
>TRBJ1-2|medium-sized|NA|TRBV7-9
CASSPGRFLNYGYTF
TGTGCCAGCAGCCCGGGCAGGTTCCTAAACTATGGCTACACCTTC
>TRBJ2-7|once|NA|TRBV7-2
CASSLGYNSYEQYF
TGTGCCAGCAGCTTGGGGTATAACTCCTACGAGCAGTACTTC
>TRBJ2-2|NA|NA|TRBV20-1
CSARDPENTGELFF
TGCAGTGCTAGAGATCCAGAGAACACCGGGGAGCTGTTTTTT
>TRBJ2-5|NA|TRBD2|TRBV11-2
CASSFGGDLWETQYF
TGTGCCAGCAGCTTCGGGGGGGATTTGTGGGAGACCCAGTACTTC
>TRBJ1-5|few|NA|TRBV27
CASRTLLQPQHF
TGTGCCAGCAGGACGTTACTCCAGCCCCAGCATTTT
>TRBJ1-1|NA|NA|TRBV2
CASSELNTEAFF
TGTGCCAGCAGTGAACTAAACACTGAAGCTTTCTTT
>TRBJ1-2|once|NA|TRBV6-1
CASLGGSNYGYTF
TGTGCCAGCCTTGGAGGGAGTAACTATGGCTACACCTTC
>TRBJ2-7|NA|NA|TRBV7-2
CASSFVHGGGEQYF
TGTGCCAGCAGCTTTGTCCATGGGGGAGGCGAGCAGTACTTC
>TRBJ2-7|medium-sized|TRBD1|TRBV6-1
CASSEMGQGAYEQYF
TGTGCCAGCAGTGAAATGGGTCAGGGGGCCTACGAGCAGTACTTC
>TRBJ2-3|NA|TRBD2|TRBV15
CATSPTWGGLAGTDTQYF
TGTGCCACCAGTCCTACTTGGGGGGGACTAGCGGGAACAGATACGCAGTATTTT
>TRBJ1-4|NA|NA|TRBV5-1
CASSLALRQGEKLFF
TGCGCCAGCAGCTTGGCGTTAAGGCAAGGAGAAAAACTGTTTTTT
>TRBJ2-1|once|NA|TRBV7-2
CASSCRDCDEQFF
TGTGCCAGCAGCTGCCGGGACTGCGATGAGCAGTTCTTC
>TRBJ2-1|NA|NA|TRBV24-1
CATSDSYSPSYNEQFF
TGTGCCACCAGTGATTCTTACTCGCCATCTTACAATGAGCAGTTCTTC
>TRBJ2-1|few|NA|TRBV12-3/TRBV12-4
CASNDLVNEQFF
TGTGCCAGCAACGATCTTGTAAATGAGCAGTTCTTC